This TCR beta chain emerged from a study of blood T cell repertoires in COVID-19. Study information: Both acute and convalescent COVID-19 samples were obtained from the United States, Italy and Spain. In each case, the material was cDNA or gDNA derived from T cells, B-cell-depleted T cells, or PBMCs.

Libraries were prepared by immunoSEQ multiplex PCR; TCRdb keeps only in-frame clonotypes and omits some of them. There are more than 200,000 clones in the sample; around 88% occur only once, and over 1.1% lies in the top ten. In its sample, this clone was seen a few times. The same CDR3 also results from other DNA sequences found in this sample. Material for sequencing was peripheral blood. This clonotype was sampled from an elderly man with acute or convalescent COVID-19.

The CDR3 nucleotides read TGCGCCAGCAGCTATGGTCCTAGCGCAGATACGCAGTATTTT. This gives the protein CASSYGPSADTQYF. The V and J genes are TRBV5-1 and TRBJ2-3; D may be TRBD2 (6 bases). The CDR3 is made up of 14 amino acids. Trimming pared 3 bases from V and 4 bases from J, leaving 12 bases between. Germline V CDR1 and CDR2: SGHRS, YFSETQ. Filled out from reference TRBV5-1 and TRBJ2-3, the complete variable domain reads KAGVTQTPRYLIKTRGQQVTLSCSPISGHRSVSWYQQTPGQGLQFLFEYFSETQRNKGNFPGRFSGRQFSNSRSEMNVSTLELGDSALYLCASSYGPSADTQYFGPGTRLTVL.